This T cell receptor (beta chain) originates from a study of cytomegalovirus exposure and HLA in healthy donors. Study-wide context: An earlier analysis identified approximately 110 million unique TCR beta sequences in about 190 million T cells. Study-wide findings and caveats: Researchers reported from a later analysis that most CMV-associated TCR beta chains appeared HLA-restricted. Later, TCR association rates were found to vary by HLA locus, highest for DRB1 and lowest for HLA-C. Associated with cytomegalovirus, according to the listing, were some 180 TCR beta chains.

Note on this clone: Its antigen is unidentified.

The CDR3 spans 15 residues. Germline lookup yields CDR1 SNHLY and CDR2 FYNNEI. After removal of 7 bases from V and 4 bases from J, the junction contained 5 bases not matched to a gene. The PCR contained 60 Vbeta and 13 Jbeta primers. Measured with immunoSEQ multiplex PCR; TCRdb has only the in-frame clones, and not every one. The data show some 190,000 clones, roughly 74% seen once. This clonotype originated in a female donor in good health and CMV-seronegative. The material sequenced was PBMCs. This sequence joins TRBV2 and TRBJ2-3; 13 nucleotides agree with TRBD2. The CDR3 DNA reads TGTGCCAGCACCGTACTAGCGGGGGGGCCAGATACGCAGTATTTT. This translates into CASTVLAGGPDTQYF.